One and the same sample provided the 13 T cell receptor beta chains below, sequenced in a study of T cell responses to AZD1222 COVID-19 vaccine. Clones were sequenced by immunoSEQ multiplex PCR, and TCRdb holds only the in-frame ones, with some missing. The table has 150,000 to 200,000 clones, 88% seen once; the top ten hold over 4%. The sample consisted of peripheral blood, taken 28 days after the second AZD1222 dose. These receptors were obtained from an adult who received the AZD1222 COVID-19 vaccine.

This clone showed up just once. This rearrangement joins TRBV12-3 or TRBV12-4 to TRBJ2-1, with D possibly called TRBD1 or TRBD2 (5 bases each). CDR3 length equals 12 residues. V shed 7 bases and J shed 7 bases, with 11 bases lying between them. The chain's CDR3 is CASTLGVNEQFF. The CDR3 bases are TGTGCCAGCACCTTGGGGGTTAATGAGCAGTTCTTC.

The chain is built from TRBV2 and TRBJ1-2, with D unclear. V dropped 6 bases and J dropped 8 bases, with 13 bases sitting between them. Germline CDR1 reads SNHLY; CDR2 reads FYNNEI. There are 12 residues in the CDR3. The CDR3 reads CASRAEGSGYTF. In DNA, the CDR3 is TGTGCCAGCAGGGCGGAGGGATCCGGCTACACCTTC.

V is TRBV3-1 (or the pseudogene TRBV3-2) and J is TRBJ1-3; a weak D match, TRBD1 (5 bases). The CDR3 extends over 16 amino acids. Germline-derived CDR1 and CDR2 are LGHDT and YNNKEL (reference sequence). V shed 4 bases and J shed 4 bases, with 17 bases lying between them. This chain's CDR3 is CASSPLLGRGGNTIYF. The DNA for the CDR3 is TGTGCCAGCAGCCCCCTGTTGGGGAGGGGCGGAAACACCATATATTTT.

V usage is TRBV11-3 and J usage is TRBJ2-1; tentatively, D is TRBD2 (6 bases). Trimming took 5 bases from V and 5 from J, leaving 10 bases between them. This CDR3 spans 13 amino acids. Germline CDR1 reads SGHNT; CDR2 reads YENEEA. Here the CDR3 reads CASSTTRNNEQFF. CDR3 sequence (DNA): TGTGCCAGCAGCACGACTAGAAACAATGAGCAGTTCTTC.

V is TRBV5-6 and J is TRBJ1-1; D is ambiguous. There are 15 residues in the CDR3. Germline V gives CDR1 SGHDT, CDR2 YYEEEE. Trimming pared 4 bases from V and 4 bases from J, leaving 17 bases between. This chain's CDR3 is CASSRRTYLVTEAFF. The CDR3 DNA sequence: TGTGCCAGCAGCCGAAGAACCTACTTGGTCACTGAAGCTTTCTTT.

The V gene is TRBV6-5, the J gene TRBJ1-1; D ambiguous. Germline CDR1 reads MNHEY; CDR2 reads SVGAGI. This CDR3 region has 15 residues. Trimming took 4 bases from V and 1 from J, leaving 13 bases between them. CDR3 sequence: CASSLSGEGNTEAFF. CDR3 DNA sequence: TGTGCCAGCAGTTTGTCGGGCGAGGGGAACACTGAAGCTTTCTTT.

The CDR3 protein is CASSPNLDSGANVLTF. In nucleotides, the CDR3 is TGTGCCAGTAGCCCTAATCTCGACTCTGGGGCCAACGTCCTGACTTTC. J is TRBJ2-6 and V is TRBV19; D is unclear. The germline gives CDR1 LNHDA, CDR2 SQIVND (reference sequence). This CDR3 contains 16 residues. Trimming left V 6 bases short and J 0 bases short, with 12 bases between.

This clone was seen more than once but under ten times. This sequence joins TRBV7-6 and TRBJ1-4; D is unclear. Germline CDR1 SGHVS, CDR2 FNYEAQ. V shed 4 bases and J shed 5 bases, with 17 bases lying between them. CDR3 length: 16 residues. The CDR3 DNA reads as TGTGCCAGCAGCTCGACTACCGGGAGCTCGAATGAAAAACTGTTTTTT. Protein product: CASSSTTGSSNEKLFF.

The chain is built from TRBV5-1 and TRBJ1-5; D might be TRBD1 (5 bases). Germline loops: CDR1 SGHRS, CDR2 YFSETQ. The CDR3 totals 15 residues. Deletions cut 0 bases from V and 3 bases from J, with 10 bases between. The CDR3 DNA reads TGCGCCAGCAGCTTGGATGACAGCGCCAATCAGCCCCAGCATTTT. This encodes CASSLDDSANQPQHF. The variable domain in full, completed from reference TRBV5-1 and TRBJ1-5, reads KAGVTQTPRYLIKTRGQQVTLSCSPISGHRSVSWYQQTPGQGLQFLFEYFSETQRNKGNFPGRFSGRQFSNSRSEMNVSTLELGDSALYLCASSLDDSANQPQHFGDGTRLSIL.

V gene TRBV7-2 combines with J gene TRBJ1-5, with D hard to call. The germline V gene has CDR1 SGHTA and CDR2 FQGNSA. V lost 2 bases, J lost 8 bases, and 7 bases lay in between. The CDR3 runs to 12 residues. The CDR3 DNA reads TGTGCCAGCAGCTTATTCGGGGAGCCCCAGCATTTT. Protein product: CASSLFGEPQHF.

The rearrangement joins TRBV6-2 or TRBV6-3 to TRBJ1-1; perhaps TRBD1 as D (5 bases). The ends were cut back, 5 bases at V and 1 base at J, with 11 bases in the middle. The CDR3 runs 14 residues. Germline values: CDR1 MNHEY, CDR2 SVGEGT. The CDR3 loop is CASSQGGRNTEAFF. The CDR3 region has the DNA TGTGCCAGCAGTCAGGGCGGGAGGAACACTGAAGCTTTCTTT.

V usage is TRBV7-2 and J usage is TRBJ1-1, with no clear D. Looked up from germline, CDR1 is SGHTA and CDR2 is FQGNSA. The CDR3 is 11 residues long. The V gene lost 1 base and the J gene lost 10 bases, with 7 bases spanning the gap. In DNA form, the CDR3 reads TGTGCCAGCAGCTTAGTAGCGGGAGCTTTCTTT. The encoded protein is CASSLVAGAFF.

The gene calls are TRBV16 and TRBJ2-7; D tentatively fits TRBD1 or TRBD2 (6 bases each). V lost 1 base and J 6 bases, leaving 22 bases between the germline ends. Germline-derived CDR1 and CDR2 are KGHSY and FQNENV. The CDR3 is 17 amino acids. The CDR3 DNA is TGTGCCAGCAGCCAATGGTCTCCCGGGGGCGCGGGCGGCGAGCAGTACTTC. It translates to CASSQWSPGGAGGEQYF. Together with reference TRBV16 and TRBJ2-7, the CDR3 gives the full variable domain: GEEVAQTPKHLVRGEGQKAKLYCAPIKGHSYVFWYQQVLKNEFKFLISFQNENVFDETGMPKERFSAKCLPNSPCSLEIQATKLEDSAVYFCASSQWSPGGAGGEQYFGPGTRLTVT.